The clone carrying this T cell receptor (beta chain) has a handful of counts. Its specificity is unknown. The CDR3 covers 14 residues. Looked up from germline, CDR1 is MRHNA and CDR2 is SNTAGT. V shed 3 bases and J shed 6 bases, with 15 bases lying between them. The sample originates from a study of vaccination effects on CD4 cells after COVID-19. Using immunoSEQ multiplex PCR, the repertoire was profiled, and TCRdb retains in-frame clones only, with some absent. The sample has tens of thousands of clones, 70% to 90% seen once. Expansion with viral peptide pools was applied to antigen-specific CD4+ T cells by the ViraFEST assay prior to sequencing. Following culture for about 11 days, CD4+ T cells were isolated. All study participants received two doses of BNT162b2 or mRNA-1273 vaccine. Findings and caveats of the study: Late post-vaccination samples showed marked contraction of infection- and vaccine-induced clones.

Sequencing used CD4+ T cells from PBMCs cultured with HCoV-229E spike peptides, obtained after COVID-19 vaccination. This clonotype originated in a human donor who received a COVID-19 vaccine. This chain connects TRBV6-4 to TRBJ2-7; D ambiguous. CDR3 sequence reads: CASSDALTTGEQYV. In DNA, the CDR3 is TGTGCCAGCAGTGATGCCCTAACGACGGGCGAGCAGTACGTC.